This T cell receptor (beta chain) was found in a study of cytomegalovirus exposure and HLA in healthy donors. PCR was performed using 60 Vbeta and 13 Jbeta primers. Method: immunoSEQ multiplex PCR; TCRdb's copy keeps in-frame clones and lacks some. The sample includes 200,000 or so clones, 81% of them seen just once. The CDR3 is made up of 18 amino acids. Germline CDR1 SGHDT, CDR2 YYEEEE. V was trimmed by 7 bases and J by 2 bases, leaving 24 bases between them. Sample: PBMCs. The receptor's source is a woman younger than 35 in good health and CMV-seropositive. V usage is TRBV5-6 and J usage is TRBJ2-2; D possibly corresponds to TRBD2 (6 bases). CDR3 amino acids: CASHLRAPGLPNTGELFF. The CDR3 DNA reads TGTGCCAGCCACTTGCGAGCCCCGGGACTCCCTAACACCGGGGAGCTGTTTTTT.